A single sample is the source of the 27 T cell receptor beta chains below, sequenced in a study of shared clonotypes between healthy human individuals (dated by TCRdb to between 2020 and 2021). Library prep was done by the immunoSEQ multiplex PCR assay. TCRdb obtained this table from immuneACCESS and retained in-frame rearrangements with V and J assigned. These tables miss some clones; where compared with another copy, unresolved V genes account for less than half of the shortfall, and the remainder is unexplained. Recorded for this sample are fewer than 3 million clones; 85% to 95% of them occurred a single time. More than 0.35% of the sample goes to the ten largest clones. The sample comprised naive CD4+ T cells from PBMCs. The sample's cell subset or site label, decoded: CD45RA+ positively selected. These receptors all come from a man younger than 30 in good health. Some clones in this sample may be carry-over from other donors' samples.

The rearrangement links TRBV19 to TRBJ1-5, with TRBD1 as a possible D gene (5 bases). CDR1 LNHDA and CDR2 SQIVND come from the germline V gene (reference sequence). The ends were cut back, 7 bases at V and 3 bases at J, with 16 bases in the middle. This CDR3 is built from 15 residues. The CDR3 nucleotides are TGTGCCAGTACCGCCTTGGAGGGGAACAATCAGCCCCAGCATTTT. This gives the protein CASTALEGNNQPQHF.

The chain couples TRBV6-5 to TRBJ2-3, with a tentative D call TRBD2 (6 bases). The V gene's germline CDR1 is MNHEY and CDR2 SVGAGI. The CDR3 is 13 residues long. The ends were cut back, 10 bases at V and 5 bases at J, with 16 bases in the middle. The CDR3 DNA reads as TGTGCCACCTCCCCAGCGGGCCGAGATACGCAGTATTTT. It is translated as CATSPAGRDTQYF.

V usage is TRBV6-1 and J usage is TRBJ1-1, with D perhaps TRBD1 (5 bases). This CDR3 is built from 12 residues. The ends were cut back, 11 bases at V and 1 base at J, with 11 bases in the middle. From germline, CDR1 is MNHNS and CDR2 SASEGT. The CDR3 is CASGGRNTEAFF. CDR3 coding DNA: TGTGCCTCGGGGGGGAGGAACACTGAAGCTTTCTTT.

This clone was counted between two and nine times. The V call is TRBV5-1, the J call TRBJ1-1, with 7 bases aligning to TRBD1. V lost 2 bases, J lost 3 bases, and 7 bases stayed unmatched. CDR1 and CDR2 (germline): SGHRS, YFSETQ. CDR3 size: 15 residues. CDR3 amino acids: CASSFGSGGHTEAFF. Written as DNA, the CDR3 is TGCGCCAGCAGCTTTGGGTCAGGGGGACACACTGAAGCTTTCTTT.

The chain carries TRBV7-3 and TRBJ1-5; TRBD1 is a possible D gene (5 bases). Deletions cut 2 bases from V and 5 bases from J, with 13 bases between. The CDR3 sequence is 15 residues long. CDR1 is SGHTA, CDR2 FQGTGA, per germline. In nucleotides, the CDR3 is TGTGCCAGCAGCTTATTCAGGGTGAGGGATCAGCCCCAGCATTTT. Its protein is CASSLFRVRDQPQHF.

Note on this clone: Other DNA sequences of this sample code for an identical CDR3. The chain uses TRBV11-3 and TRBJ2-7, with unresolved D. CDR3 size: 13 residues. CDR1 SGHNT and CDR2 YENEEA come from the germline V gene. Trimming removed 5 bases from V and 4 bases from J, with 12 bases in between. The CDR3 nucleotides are TGTGCCAGCAGCCTAAGGACGGATTACGAGCAGTACTTC. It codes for CASSLRTDYEQYF.

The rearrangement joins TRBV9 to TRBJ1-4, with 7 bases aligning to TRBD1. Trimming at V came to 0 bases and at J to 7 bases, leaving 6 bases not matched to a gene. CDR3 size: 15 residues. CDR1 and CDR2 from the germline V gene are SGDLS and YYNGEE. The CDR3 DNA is TGTGCCAGCAGCGTAGGAAGACAGGGTCGTGAAAAACTGTTTTTT. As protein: CASSVGRQGREKLFF.

CDR3 DNA: TGTGCCTGGAGTCCAGCCCGGAGCTCCTACGAGCAGTACTTC. Its translation: CAWSPARSSYEQYF. The J gene is TRBJ2-7, the V gene TRBV30; D uncertain. Germline loops: CDR1 GTSNPN, CDR2 SVGIG (reference sequence). Trimming cost V 2 bases and J 0 bases, with 11 bases left between them. The CDR3 is made up of 14 amino acids.

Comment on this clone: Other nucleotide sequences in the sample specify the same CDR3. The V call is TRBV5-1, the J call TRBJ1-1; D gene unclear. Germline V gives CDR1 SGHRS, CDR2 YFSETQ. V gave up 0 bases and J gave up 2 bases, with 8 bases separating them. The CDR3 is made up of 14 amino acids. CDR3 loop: CASSLGAQNTEAFF. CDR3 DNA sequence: TGCGCCAGCAGCTTGGGTGCCCAAAACACTGAAGCTTTCTTT.

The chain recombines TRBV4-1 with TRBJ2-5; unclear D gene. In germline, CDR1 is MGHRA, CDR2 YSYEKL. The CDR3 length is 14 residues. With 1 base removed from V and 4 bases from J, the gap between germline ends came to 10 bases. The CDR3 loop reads CASSQGPKGETQYF. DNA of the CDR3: TGCGCCAGCAGCCAAGGGCCCAAGGGAGAGACCCAGTACTTC.

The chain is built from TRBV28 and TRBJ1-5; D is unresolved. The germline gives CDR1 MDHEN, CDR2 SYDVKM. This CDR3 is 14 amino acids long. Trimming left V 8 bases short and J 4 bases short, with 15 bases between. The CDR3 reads CASGILGRNQPQHF. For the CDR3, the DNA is TGTGCCAGCGGAATTCTCGGGCGAAATCAGCCCCAGCATTTT.

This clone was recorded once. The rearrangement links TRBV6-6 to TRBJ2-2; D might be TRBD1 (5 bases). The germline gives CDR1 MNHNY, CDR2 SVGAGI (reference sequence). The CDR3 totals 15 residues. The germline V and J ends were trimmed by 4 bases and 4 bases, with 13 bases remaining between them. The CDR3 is CASSFSGPSTGELFF. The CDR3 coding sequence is TGTGCCAGCAGTTTCTCAGGGCCCTCCACCGGGGAGCTGTTTTTT.

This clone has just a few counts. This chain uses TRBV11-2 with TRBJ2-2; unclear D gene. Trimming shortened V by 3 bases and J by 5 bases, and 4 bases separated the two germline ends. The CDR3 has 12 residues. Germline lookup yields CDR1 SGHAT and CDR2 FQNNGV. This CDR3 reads CASSFRTGELFF. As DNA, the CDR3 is TGTGCCAGCAGCTTTAGGACCGGGGAGCTGTTTTTT.

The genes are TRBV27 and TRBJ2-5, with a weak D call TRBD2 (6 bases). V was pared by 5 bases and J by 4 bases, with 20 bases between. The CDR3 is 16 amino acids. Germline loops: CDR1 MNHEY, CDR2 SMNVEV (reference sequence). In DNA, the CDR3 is TGTGCCAGCAGTCGGACTCAGGGAGGCACCACAGAGACCCAGTACTTC. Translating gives CASSRTQGGTTETQYF.

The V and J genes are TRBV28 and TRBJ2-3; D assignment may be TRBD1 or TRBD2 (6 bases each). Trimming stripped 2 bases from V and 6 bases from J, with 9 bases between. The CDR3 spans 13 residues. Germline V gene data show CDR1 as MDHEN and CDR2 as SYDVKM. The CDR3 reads CASSLQGRDTQYF. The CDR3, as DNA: TGTGCCAGCAGTTTACAGGGGAGGGATACGCAGTATTTT.

In DNA form, the CDR3 reads TGCGCCAGCAGCTTGGAGGGCCAGATCACAGATACGCAGTATTTT. This translates into CASSLEGQITDTQYF. This chain connects TRBV5-1 to TRBJ2-3, with unresolved D. Germline-derived CDR1 and CDR2 are SGHRS and YFSETQ. Trimming pared 0 bases from V and 2 bases from J, leaving 10 bases between. This CDR3 contains 15 residues.

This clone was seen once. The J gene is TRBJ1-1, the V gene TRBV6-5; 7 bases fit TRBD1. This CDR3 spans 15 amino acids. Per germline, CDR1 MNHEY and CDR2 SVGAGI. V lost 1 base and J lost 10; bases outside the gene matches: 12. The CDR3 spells CASSYLTGLPGGAFF. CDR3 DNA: TGTGCCAGCAGTTACTTGACAGGGTTACCAGGGGGAGCTTTCTTT.

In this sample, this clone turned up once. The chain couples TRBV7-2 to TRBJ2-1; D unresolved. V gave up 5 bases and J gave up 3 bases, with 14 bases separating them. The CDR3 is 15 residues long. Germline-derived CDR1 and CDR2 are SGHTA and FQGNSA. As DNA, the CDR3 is TGTGCCAGCAGCCCCAGTAGGATAGGCTACAATGAGCAGTTCTTC. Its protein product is CASSPSRIGYNEQFF. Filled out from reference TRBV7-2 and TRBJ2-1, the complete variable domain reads GAGVSQSPSNKVTEKGKDVELRCDPISGHTALYWYRQSLGQGLEFLIYFQGNSAPDKSGLPSDRFSAERTGGSVSTLTIQRTQQEDSAVYLCASSPSRIGYNEQFFGPGTRLTVL.

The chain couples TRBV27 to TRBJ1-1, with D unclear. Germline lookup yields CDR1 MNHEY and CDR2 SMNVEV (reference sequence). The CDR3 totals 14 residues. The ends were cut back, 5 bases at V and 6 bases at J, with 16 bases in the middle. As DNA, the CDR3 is TGTGCCAGCAGTCGGATTTACCAGGCGTCTGAAGCTTTCTTT. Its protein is CASSRIYQASEAFF.

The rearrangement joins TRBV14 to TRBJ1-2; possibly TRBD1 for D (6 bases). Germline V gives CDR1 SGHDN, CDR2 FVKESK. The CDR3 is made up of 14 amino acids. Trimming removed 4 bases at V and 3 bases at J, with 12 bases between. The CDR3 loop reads CASSLGAGYYGYTF. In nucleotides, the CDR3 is TGTGCCAGCAGCCTGGGGGCAGGATACTATGGCTACACCTTC. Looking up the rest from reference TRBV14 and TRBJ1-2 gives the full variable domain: EAGVTQFPSHSVIEKGQTVTLRCDPISGHDNLYWYRRVMGKEIKFLLHFVKESKQDESGMPNNRFLAERTGGTYSTLKVQPAELEDSGVYFCASSLGAGYYGYTFGSGTRLTVV.

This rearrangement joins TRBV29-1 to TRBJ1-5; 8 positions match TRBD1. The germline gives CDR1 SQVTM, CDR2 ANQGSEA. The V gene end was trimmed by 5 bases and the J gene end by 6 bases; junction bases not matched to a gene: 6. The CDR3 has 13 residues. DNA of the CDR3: TGCAGCGTTCAGGGGGCACGGGCTCAGCCCCAGCATTTT. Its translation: CSVQGARAQPQHF.

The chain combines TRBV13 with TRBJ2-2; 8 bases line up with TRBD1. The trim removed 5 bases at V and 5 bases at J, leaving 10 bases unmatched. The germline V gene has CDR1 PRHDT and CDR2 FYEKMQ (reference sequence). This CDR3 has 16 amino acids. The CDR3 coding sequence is TGTGCCAGCAGCCGAACCACCAGGACAGGGACCGGGGAGCTGTTTTTT. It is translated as CASSRTTRTGTGELFF. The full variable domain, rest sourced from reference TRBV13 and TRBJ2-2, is AAGVIQSPRHLIKEKRETATLKCYPIPRHDTVYWYQQGPGQDPQFLISFYEKMQSDKGSIPDRFSAQQFSDYHSELNMSSLELGDSALYFCASSRTTRTGTGELFFGEGSRLTVL.

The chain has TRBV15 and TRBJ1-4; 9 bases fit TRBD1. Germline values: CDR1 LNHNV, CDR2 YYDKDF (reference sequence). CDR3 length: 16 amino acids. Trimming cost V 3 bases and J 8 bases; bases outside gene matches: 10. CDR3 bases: TGTGCCACCAGCAGTCCCGGGACAGGGTCCCAAGAAAAACTGTTTTTT. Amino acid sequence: CATSSPGTGSQEKLFF.

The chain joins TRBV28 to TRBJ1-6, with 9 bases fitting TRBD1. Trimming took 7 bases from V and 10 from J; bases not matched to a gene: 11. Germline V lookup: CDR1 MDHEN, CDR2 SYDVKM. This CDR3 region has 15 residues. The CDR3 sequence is CASTRSGQGGSPLHF. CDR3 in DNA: TGTGCCAGCACACGTTCGGGACAGGGAGGGTCACCCCTCCACTTT.

CDR3 nucleotide sequence: TGTGCCAGCTCATCGGGACAGGGGCACTACGAGCAGTACTTC. Its translation is CASSSGQGHYEQYF. This chain connects TRBV2 to TRBJ2-7, with TRBD1 matching over 10 bases. Trimming took 8 bases from V and 3 from J; bases not matched to a gene: 7. Germline V gene sequence: CDR1 SNHLY, CDR2 FYNNEI. CDR3 length: 14 amino acids.

The DNA for the CDR3 is TGTGCCTGGGGGGCCCAATATAATTCACCCCTCCACTTT. This encodes CAWGAQYNSPLHF. The chain employs TRBV30 and TRBJ1-6; D may be TRBD1 (5 bases). Germline V gene data show CDR1 as GTSNPN and CDR2 as SVGIG (reference sequence). V lost 5 bases to trimming and J lost 4 bases, with 9 bases between them. The length of the CDR3 is 13 residues. The whole variable domain, remainder taken from reference TRBV30 and TRBJ1-6, is SQTIHQWPATLVQPVGSPLSLECTVEGTSNPNLYWYRQAAGRGLQLLFYSVGIGQISSEVPQNLSASRPQDRQFILSSKKLLLSDSGFYLCAWGAQYNSPLHFGNGTRLTVT.

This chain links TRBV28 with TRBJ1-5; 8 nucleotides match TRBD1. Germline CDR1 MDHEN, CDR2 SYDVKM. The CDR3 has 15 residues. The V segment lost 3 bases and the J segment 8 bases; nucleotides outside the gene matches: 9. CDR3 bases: TGTGCCAGCAGTTTTGTTTTCAGGGGGCAGGAGCCCCAGCATTTT. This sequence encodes CASSFVFRGQEPQHF.